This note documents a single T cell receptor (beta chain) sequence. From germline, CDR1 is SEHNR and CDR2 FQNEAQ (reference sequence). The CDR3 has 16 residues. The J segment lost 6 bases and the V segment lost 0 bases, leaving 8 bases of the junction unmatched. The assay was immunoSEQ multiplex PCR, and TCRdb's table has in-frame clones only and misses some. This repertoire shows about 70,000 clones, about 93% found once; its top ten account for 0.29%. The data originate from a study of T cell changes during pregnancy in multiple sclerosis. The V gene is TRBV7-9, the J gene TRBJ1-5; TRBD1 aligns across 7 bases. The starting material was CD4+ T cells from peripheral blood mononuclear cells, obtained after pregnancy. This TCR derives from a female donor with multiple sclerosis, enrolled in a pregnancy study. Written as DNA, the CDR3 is TGTGCCAGCAGCTTAGCGACAGGGCAGGGGATTCAGCCCCAGCATTTT. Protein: CASSLATGQGIQPQHF. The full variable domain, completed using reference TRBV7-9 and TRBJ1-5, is DTGVSQNPRHKITKRGQNVTFRCDPISEHNRLYWYRQTLGQGPEFLTYFQNEAQLEKSRLLSDRFSAERPKGSFSTLEIQRTEQGDSAMYLCASSLATGQGIQPQHFGDGTRLSIL.